This TCR beta chain originates from a study of regulatory T cells in long-lasting Graves disease. The sample's time point: newly diagnosed GD, antithyroid drugs for less than 3 months. There was RNA extracted from PBMCs, and the TCR library was made from it. Researchers made TCR beta libraries by using iRepertoire HTBI primers and running Arm-PCR on CDR3 regions. MiXCR, applied by TCRdb to the multiplex PCR reads, yields one record per CDR3 protein. The sample contains about 620,000 distinct CDR3 sequences, around 17% of which appear only once. The CDR3 loop spans 12 amino acids. V lost 7 bases and J 7 bases, leaving 13 bases between the germline ends. CDR1 is MDHEN and CDR2 is SYDVKM in the germline V gene. The sample also formed part of further work on T cells in Graves' hyperthyroidism and ophthalmopathy.

The sequencing here drew on peripheral blood mononuclear cells (PBMCs), taken at new diagnosis, from a patient treated with antithyroid drugs. The receptor was derived from a woman aged 25 to 45 with Graves disease. The V call is TRBV28, the J call TRBJ1-2; D may be TRBD1 (5 bases). CDR3 sequence reads: CASNQGAFGYTF. The DNA of the CDR3 is TGTGCCAGCAACCAGGGAGCGTTTGGCTACACCTTC.